This entry lists 8 T cell receptor beta chains sequenced from one sample in a study of T cell changes during pregnancy in multiple sclerosis. TCRdb's table, derived via immunoSEQ multiplex PCR, lists solely in-frame clones and lacks some. The data hold tens of thousands of clones, with 80% to 95% observed a single time. Sequencing was performed on CD4+ T cells from peripheral blood mononuclear cells, taken in the first trimester of pregnancy. Receptor source: a female donor with multiple sclerosis, enrolled in a pregnancy study.

This rearrangement joins TRBV6-5 to TRBJ2-1; a weak D match, TRBD2 (5 bases). The CDR3 is 12 amino acids. V lost 3 bases and J lost 11, with 11 bases in between. Germline V lookup: CDR1 MNHEY, CDR2 SVGAGI. CDR3 region: CASSYASGKQFF. CDR3 DNA: TGTGCCAGCAGTTATGCAAGCGGCAAGCAGTTCTTC.

This clone was observed once. This rearrangement joins TRBV2 to TRBJ2-3; unclear D gene. V lost 1 base and J lost 2, with 10 bases in between. This CDR3 spans 15 amino acids. Per germline, CDR1 SNHLY and CDR2 FYNNEI. CDR3 DNA sequence: TGTGCCAGCAGTGAAGTGGCTGCAACCACAGATACGCAGTATTTT. As protein: CASSEVAATTDTQYF.

This chain joins TRBV30 and TRBJ2-7; D is possibly TRBD1 (6 bases). CDR1 and CDR2 from the germline V gene are GTSNPN and SVGIG (reference sequence). The CDR3 consists of 13 residues. Trimming removed 1 base at V and 7 bases at J, with 14 bases between. This CDR3 reads CAWSGRAQGEQYF. The CDR3 nucleotides read TGTGCCTGGAGTGGGCGGGCGCAGGGGGAGCAGTACTTC.

In DNA form, the CDR3 reads TGTGCCAGCAGACGGACAGGGAATGAAAAACTGTTTTTT. Translation: CASRRTGNEKLFF. The rearrangement joins TRBV28 to TRBJ1-4; 8 bases fit TRBD1. J was trimmed by 5 bases and V by 6 bases; bases with no gene match: 2. Germline lookup yields CDR1 MDHEN and CDR2 SYDVKM. The CDR3 runs to 13 residues.

This clone was recorded only once. The chain combines TRBV5-5 with TRBJ1-2; 7 positions match TRBD1. CDR3 length: 14 residues. CDR1 is SGHKS and CDR2 is YYEKEE in the germline V gene (reference sequence). Germline trimming cut 3 bases from V and 5 bases from J; bases unmatched to any gene: 7. The CDR3 region is CASSSLPGQYGYTF. CDR3 sequence (DNA): TGTGCCAGCAGCTCGCTTCCGGGACAGTATGGCTACACCTTC. Filled out from reference TRBV5-5 and TRBJ1-2, the complete variable domain reads DAGVTQSPTHLIKTRGQQVTLRCSPISGHKSVSWYQQVLGQGPQFIFQYYEKEERGRGNFPDRFSARQFPNYSSELNVNALLLGDSALYLCASSSLPGQYGYTFGSGTRLTVV.

The V and J genes are TRBV2 and TRBJ2-2; no clear D. Trimming left V 6 bases short and J 6 bases short, with 8 bases between. The CDR3 consists of 12 residues. Germline loops: CDR1 SNHLY, CDR2 FYNNEI. The CDR3 bases are TGTGCCAGCAGGGTTGGAGCCGGGGAGCTGTTTTTT. Its translation: CASRVGAGELFF.

This clone was detected only once. The CDR3: CASSSSTVNGNTIYF. DNA for the CDR3: TGTGCCAGCAGCTCGAGCACAGTCAACGGAAACACCATATATTTT. The chain recombines TRBV7-2 with TRBJ1-3; D call uncertain. Germline CDR1 and CDR2: SGHTA and FQGNSA. The length of the CDR3 is 15 residues. Trimming took off 4 bases at V and 4 bases at J, with 14 bases between the two ends.

This chain uses TRBV7-9 with TRBJ2-3, with TRBD2 as a possible D gene (6 bases). V shed 5 bases and J shed 3 bases, with 12 bases lying between them. Germline V CDR1 and CDR2: SEHNR, FQNEAQ (reference sequence). The length of the CDR3 is 14 residues. CDR3 sequence: CASSPSGGTDTQYF. CDR3 in DNA: TGTGCCAGCAGCCCATCCGGGGGTACAGATACGCAGTATTTT.